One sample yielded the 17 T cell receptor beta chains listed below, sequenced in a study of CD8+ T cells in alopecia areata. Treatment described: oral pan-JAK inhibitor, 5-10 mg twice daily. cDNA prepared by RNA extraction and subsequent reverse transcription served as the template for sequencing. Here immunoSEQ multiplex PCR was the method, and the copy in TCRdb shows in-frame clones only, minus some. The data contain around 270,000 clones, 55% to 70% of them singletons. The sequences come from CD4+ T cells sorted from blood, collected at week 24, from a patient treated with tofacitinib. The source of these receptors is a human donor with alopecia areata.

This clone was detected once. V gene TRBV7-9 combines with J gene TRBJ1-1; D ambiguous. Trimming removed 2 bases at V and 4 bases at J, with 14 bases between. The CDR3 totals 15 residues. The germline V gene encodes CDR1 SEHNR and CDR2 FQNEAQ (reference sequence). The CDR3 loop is CASSLIDGRSTEAFF. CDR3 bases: TGTGCCAGCAGCTTAATTGACGGGAGGAGCACTGAAGCTTTCTTT.

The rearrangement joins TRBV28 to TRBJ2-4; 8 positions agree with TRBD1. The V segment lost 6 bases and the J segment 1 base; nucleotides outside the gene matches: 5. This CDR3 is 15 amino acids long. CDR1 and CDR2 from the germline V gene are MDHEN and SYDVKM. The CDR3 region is CASSPRTGAKNIQYF. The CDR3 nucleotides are TGTGCCAGCAGCCCACGGACAGGGGCCAAAAACATTCAGTACTTC.

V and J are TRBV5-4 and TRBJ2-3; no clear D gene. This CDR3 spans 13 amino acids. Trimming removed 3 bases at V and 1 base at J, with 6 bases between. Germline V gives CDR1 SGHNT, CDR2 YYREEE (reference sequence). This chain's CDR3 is CASSSLGTDTQYF. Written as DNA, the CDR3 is TGTGCCAGCAGCTCCCTAGGCACAGATACGCAGTATTTT.

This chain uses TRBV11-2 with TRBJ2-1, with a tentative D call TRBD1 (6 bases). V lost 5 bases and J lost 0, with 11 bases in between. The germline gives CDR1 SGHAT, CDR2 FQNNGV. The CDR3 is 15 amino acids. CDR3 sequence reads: CASSPRGISYNEQFF. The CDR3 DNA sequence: TGTGCCAGCAGCCCTAGGGGGATCTCCTACAATGAGCAGTTCTTC.

The CDR3 DNA follows: TGTGCCAGCAGCTTCCGGGACAGGGTGCTTGCTACTGGAAACACCATATATTTT. Its translation: CASSFRDRVLATGNTIYF. The chain couples TRBV7-8 to TRBJ1-3, with 9 bases lining up with TRBD1. Trimming at V came to 3 bases and at J to 2 bases, leaving 11 bases not matched to a gene. The germline V gene has CDR1 SGHVS and CDR2 FQNEAQ. The CDR3 loop spans 18 amino acids.

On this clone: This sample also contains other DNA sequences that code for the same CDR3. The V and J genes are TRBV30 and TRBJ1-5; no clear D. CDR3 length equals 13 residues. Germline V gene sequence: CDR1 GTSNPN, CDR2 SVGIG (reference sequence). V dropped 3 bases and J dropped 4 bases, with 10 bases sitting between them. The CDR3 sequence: CAWSVRTNQPQHF. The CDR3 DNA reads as TGTGCCTGGAGCGTCAGGACGAATCAGCCCCAGCATTTT.

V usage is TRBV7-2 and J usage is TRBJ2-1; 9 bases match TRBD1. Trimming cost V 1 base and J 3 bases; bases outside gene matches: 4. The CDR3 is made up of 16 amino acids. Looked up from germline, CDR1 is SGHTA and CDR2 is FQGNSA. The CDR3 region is CASSLGETGGYNEQFF. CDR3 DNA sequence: TGTGCCAGCAGCTTAGGGGAGACAGGGGGCTACAATGAGCAGTTCTTC.

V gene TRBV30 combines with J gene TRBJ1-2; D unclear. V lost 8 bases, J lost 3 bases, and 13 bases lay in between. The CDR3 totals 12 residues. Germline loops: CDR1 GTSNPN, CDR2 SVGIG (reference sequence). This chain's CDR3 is CAVTRSDYGYTF. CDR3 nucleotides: TGTGCCGTAACACGGTCGGACTATGGCTACACCTTC.

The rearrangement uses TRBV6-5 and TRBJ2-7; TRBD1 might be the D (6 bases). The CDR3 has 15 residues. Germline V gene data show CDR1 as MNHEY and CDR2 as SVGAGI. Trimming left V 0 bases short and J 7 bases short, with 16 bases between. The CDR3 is CASSYSKDSLGEQYF. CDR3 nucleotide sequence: TGTGCCAGCAGTTACTCGAAGGACAGTCTGGGGGAGCAGTACTTC.

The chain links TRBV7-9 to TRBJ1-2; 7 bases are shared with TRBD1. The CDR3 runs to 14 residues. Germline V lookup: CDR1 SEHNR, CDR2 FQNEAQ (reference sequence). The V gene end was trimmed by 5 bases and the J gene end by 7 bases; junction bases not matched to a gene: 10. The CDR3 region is CASSLIRDRGGYTF. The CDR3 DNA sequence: TGTGCCAGCAGCCTCATCCGGGACAGAGGTGGCTACACCTTC.

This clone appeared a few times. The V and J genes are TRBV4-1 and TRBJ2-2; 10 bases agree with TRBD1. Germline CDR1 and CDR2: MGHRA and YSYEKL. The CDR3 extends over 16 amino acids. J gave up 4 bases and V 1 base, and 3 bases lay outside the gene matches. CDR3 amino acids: CASSQGQGATTGELFF. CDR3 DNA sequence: TGCGCCAGCAGCCAAGGACAGGGGGCGACCACCGGGGAGCTGTTTTTT.

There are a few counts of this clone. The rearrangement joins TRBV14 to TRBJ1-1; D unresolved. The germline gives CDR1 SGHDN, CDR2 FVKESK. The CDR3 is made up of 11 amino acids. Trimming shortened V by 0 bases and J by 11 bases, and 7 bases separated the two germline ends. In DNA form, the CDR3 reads TGTGCCAGCAGCCAAGATAGGCGGGCTTTCTTT. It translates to CASSQDRRAFF.

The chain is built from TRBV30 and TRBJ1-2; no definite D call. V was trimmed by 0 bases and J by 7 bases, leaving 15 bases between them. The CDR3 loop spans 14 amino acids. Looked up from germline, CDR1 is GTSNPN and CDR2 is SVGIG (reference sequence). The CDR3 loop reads CAWSVRRSEGGYTF. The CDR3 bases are TGTGCCTGGAGTGTACGGAGGTCGGAGGGTGGCTACACCTTC.

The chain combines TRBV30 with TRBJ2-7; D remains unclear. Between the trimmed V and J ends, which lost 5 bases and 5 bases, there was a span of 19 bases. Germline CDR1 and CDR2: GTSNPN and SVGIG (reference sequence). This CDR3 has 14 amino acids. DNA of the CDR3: TGTGCCTGGGGCCCTGGGCGGATACTTCACGAGCAGTACTTC. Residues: CAWGPGRILHEQYF.

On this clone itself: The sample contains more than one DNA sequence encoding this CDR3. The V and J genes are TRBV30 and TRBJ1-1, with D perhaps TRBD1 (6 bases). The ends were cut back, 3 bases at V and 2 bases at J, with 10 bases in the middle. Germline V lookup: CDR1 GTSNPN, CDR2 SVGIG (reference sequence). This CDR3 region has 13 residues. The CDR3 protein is CAWSRGTNTEAFF. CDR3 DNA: TGTGCCTGGAGCAGGGGCACCAACACTGAAGCTTTCTTT.

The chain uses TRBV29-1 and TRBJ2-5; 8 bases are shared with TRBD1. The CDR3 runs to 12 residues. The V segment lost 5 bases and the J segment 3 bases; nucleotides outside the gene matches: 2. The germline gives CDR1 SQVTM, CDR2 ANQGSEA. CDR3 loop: CSVTGGEETQYF. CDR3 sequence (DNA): TGCAGCGTTACAGGGGGTGAAGAGACCCAGTACTTC.

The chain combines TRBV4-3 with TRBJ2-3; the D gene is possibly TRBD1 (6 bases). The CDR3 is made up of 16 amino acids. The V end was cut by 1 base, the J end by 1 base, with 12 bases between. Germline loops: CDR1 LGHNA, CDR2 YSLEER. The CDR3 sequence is CASSQGPGAGTDTQYF. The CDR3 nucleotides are TGCGCCAGCAGCCAAGGGCCAGGGGCCGGCACAGATACGCAGTATTTT.